These 32 T cell receptor beta chains came from one sample sequenced in a study of CD8+ T cells in alopecia areata. Stated treatment: oral pan-JAK inhibitor, 5-10 mg twice daily. In each case, RNA was isolated and then reverse transcribed into cDNA as the sequencing template. Some clones are missing from TCRdb's copy, which holds only in-frame ones; the method was immunoSEQ multiplex PCR. This table has roughly 210,000 clones, less than 50% appearing once. The sample was CD4+ T cells sorted from blood, taken at approximately week 39, from a patient treated with tofacitinib. The receptors originated from a human donor with alopecia areata.

The chain uses TRBV5-1 and TRBJ2-7; TRBD2 aligns across 8 bases. Germline loops: CDR1 SGHRS, CDR2 YFSETQ. After removal of 4 bases from V and 3 bases from J, the junction contained 6 bases not matched to a gene. There are 14 residues in the CDR3. CDR3 nucleotide sequence: TGCGCCAGCAGCACGACCGGGAGGGACTACGAGCAGTACTTC. Protein: CASSTTGRDYEQYF.

The table lists this clone with a few counts. The V gene is TRBV7-9, the J gene TRBJ2-2, with D tentatively TRBD2 (5 bases). V was trimmed by 4 bases and J by 6 bases, leaving 18 bases between them. Germline values: CDR1 SEHNR, CDR2 FQNEAQ (reference sequence). The CDR3 consists of 16 residues. CDR3 region: CASSWVRGVGSGELFF. As DNA, the CDR3 is TGTGCCAGCAGCTGGGTTCGGGGAGTCGGATCCGGGGAGCTGTTTTTT.

The rearrangement joins TRBV6-5 to TRBJ2-7; tentative D call: TRBD1 (5 bases). Germline CDR1 is MNHEY and CDR2 is SVGAGI. The CDR3 spans 11 residues. V was pared by 11 bases and J by 4 bases, with 12 bases between. The CDR3 here is CACSGKYEQYF. The DNA for the CDR3 is TGTGCCTGCTCAGGGAAGTACGAGCAGTACTTC.

The rearrangement links TRBV7-2 to TRBJ1-1; 9 bases match TRBD1. The CDR3 has 16 amino acids. From germline, CDR1 is SGHTA and CDR2 FQGNSA. J was trimmed by 6 bases and V by 5 bases; bases with no gene match: 13. The CDR3 region has the DNA TGTGCCAGCAGCGGGGGACAGGGAGTTTGGATCGCTGAAGCTTTCTTT. Translated, it gives CASSGGQGVWIAEAFF.

V gene TRBV7-9 combines with J gene TRBJ2-6, with D possibly matching TRBD1 (5 bases). The CDR3 covers 18 residues. Trimming cost V 5 bases and J 0 bases, with 17 bases left between them. Germline V CDR1 and CDR2: SEHNR, FQNEAQ (reference sequence). The CDR3 loop is CASSEKTAFTSGANVLTF. The CDR3 nucleotides are TGTGCCAGCAGCGAGAAGACAGCGTTTACCTCTGGGGCCAACGTCCTGACTTTC.

This clone was detected a few times. This chain uses TRBV30 with TRBJ1-1; D is undetermined. In germline, CDR1 is GTSNPN, CDR2 SVGIG (reference sequence). Trimming left V 3 bases short and J 8 bases short, with 16 bases between. The CDR3 spans 13 residues. The CDR3 bases are TGTGCCTGGAGATCCAACCCCCGGGGAGAAGCTTTCTTT. This gives the protein CAWRSNPRGEAFF.

CDR3 in amino acids: CASSRGQPIIEQYF. As DNA, the CDR3 is TGCGCCAGCAGCCGTGGACAGCCGATTATCGAGCAGTACTTC. The rearrangement uses TRBV5-1 and TRBJ2-7, with TRBD1 as a possible D gene (6 bases). This CDR3 comprises 14 residues. CDR1 is SGHRS, CDR2 YFSETQ, per germline. The V end lost 4 bases, the J end lost 6 bases, and 17 bases lay between the germline ends. The variable domain in full, with the rest retrieved from reference TRBV5-1 and TRBJ2-7, is KAGVTQTPRYLIKTRGQQVTLSCSPISGHRSVSWYQQTPGQGLQFLFEYFSETQRNKGNFPGRFSGRQFSNSRSEMNVSTLELGDSALYLCASSRGQPIIEQYFGPGTRLTVT.

The chain employs TRBV9 and TRBJ2-1; tentatively, D is TRBD1 (6 bases). Trimming removed 3 bases from V and 1 base from J, with 11 bases in between. The CDR3 length is 15 residues. Per the germline V gene, CDR1 is SGDLS and CDR2 is YYNGEE. CDR3 sequence reads: CASSARTESYNEQFF. DNA for the CDR3: TGTGCCAGCAGCGCCCGGACAGAATCCTACAATGAGCAGTTCTTC.

This clone was seen a few times. V and J are TRBV29-1 and TRBJ2-3, with D possibly called TRBD1 or TRBD2 (6 bases each). Germline V gives CDR1 SQVTM, CDR2 ANQGSEA. The CDR3 sequence is 15 residues long. Trimming cost V 7 bases and J 1 base, with 18 bases left between them. The DNA of the CDR3 is TGCAGCGCCCATAGAGGGGGGCGCGGCACAGATACGCAGTATTTT. It translates to CSAHRGGRGTDTQYF.

This clone occurred a few times. The chain carries TRBV10-3 and TRBJ2-7; 14 bases align to TRBD2. V dropped 10 bases and J dropped 0; count of bases not matched to a gene: 11. Germline V CDR1 and CDR2: ENHRY, SYGVKD. The CDR3 loop spans 17 amino acids. The CDR3 DNA follows: TGTGCCAGCAGGAAGGGACTAGCGGGAGCAAGCTCCTACGAGCAGTACTTC. This codes for CASRKGLAGASSYEQYF.

In its sample, this clone was seen many times. The chain uses TRBV4-1 and TRBJ1-2, with a tentative D call TRBD1 (6 bases). This CDR3 comprises 13 residues. Trimming took off 4 bases at V and 7 bases at J, with 13 bases between the two ends. The germline gives CDR1 MGHRA, CDR2 YSYEKL. The CDR3 sequence is CASSPGGRLGYTF. The CDR3 nucleotides read TGCGCCAGCAGCCCCGGGGGCCGCCTTGGCTACACCTTC.

In this sample, this clone turned up a few times. The rearrangement uses TRBV28 and TRBJ1-2; D call uncertain. Germline V gene sequence: CDR1 MDHEN, CDR2 SYDVKM. The CDR3 is 15 amino acids. V gave up 2 bases and J gave up 8 bases, with 18 bases separating them. In nucleotides, the CDR3 is TGTGCCAGCAGTTTAGGGAGTCAGTCGGGCGGGGGCTACACCTTC. It encodes CASSLGSQSGGGYTF.

This clone was picked up a small number of times. V and J are TRBV14 and TRBJ2-1; D uncertain. Trimming removed 4 bases from V and 1 base from J, with 5 bases in between. The CDR3 has 13 amino acids. CDR1 and CDR2 (germline): SGHDN, FVKESK. The CDR3 is CASSPTSYNEQFF. In DNA form, the CDR3 reads TGTGCCAGCAGCCCTACTTCCTACAATGAGCAGTTCTTC.

The chain is built from TRBV5-1 and TRBJ2-7; perhaps TRBD2 as D (6 bases). The CDR3 is 14 amino acids. From germline, CDR1 is SGHRS and CDR2 YFSETQ. The V end was cut by 0 bases, the J end by 3 bases, with 10 bases between. CDR3: CASSLEAGNYEQYF. The CDR3 DNA follows: TGCGCCAGCAGCTTGGAGGCGGGGAACTACGAGCAGTACTTC.

The chain joins TRBV27 to TRBJ1-5; 9 bases line up with TRBD1. The CDR3 has 15 amino acids. Germline CDR1 is MNHEY and CDR2 is SMNVEV (reference sequence). After removal of 5 bases from V and 6 bases from J, the junction contained 8 bases not matched to a gene. The CDR3 nucleotides read TGTGCCAGCAGTCCACAACAGGGGGCCGGTCAGCCCCAGCATTTT. Residues: CASSPQQGAGQPQHF.

This clone was seen a few times. The gene calls are TRBV29-1 and TRBJ1-1, with 7 bases that match TRBD1. Germline loops: CDR1 SQVTM, CDR2 ANQGSEA. The CDR3 has 17 amino acids. V lost 1 base, J lost 4 bases, and 15 bases stayed unmatched. CDR3 region: CSVEVFRQGGGSTEAFF. The CDR3 nucleotides read TGCAGCGTTGAAGTATTCCGACAGGGTGGGGGGTCCACTGAAGCTTTCTTT. The complete variable domain, with remaining parts taken from reference TRBV29-1 and TRBJ1-1, reads SAVISQKPSRDICQRGTSLTIQCQVDSQVTMMFWYRQQPGQSLTLIATANQGSEATYESGFVIDKFPISRPNLTFSTLTVSNMSPEDSSIYLCSVEVFRQGGGSTEAFFGQGTRLTVV.

This chain links TRBV29-1 with TRBJ1-2; D not certain. Trimming took 5 bases from V and 4 from J, leaving 8 bases between them. Germline V lookup: CDR1 SQVTM, CDR2 ANQGSEA. This CDR3 has 11 residues. This CDR3 reads CSVQGTYGYTF. Written as DNA, the CDR3 is TGCAGCGTTCAAGGTACCTATGGCTACACCTTC. The complete variable domain, with remaining parts taken from reference TRBV29-1 and TRBJ1-2, reads SAVISQKPSRDICQRGTSLTIQCQVDSQVTMMFWYRQQPGQSLTLIATANQGSEATYESGFVIDKFPISRPNLTFSTLTVSNMSPEDSSIYLCSVQGTYGYTFGSGTRLTVV.

The rearrangement joins TRBV6-1 to TRBJ2-1; D call uncertain. In germline, CDR1 is MNHNS, CDR2 SASEGT. V was clipped by 0 bases and J by 7 bases, with 13 bases between them. The CDR3 contains 15 residues. This CDR3 is CASSEALGVRNEQFF. The CDR3 nucleotides read TGTGCCAGCAGTGAAGCGCTTGGGGTTAGGAATGAGCAGTTCTTC.

This sequence joins TRBV5-1 and TRBJ1-2; TRBD1 aligns across 7 bases. Per germline, CDR1 SGHRS and CDR2 YFSETQ. J lost 5 bases, V lost 4 bases, and 5 bases had no gene match. CDR3 length: 13 residues. The CDR3 region has the DNA TGCGCCAGCAGCCTGGACAGGACTTATGGCTACACCTTC. Translation: CASSLDRTYGYTF.

This clone turned up a few times. The J gene is TRBJ2-5, the V gene TRBV7-2; the D call may be TRBD1 or TRBD2 (6 bases each). This CDR3 comprises 15 residues. Germline V gene data show CDR1 as SGHTA and CDR2 as FQGNSA. Between the trimmed V and J ends, which lost 4 bases and 5 bases, there was a span of 17 bases. The CDR3 DNA reads TGTGCCAGCAGCTCCCCAGGGGACTTGAGGGAGACCCAGTACTTC. It is translated as CASSSPGDLRETQYF.

In this sample, this clone turned up a few times. The chain carries TRBV30 and TRBJ2-7; D is possibly TRBD1 (6 bases). Germline CDR1 and CDR2: GTSNPN and SVGIG (reference sequence). The CDR3 covers 14 residues. Deletions cut 3 bases from V and 5 bases from J, with 17 bases between. The DNA for the CDR3 is TGTGCCTGGAGGGCAGGACAGACAAGCCACGAGCAGTACTTC. Translated, it gives CAWRAGQTSHEQYF.

This clone was seen a handful of times. The chain links TRBV5-4 to TRBJ2-2, with 8 bases lining up with TRBD2. The CDR3 runs to 15 residues. The J segment lost 1 base and the V segment lost 4 bases, leaving 3 bases of the junction unmatched. From germline, CDR1 is SGHNT and CDR2 YYREEE (reference sequence). The CDR3 reads CASSGLAGNTGELFF. The CDR3, as DNA: TGTGCCAGCAGCGGGCTAGCGGGGAACACCGGGGAGCTGTTTTTT.

The CDR3 loop is CAITKGQMNTEAFF. CDR3 bases: TGTGCCATCACCAAGGGACAGATGAACACTGAAGCTTTCTTT. The chain links TRBV10-3 to TRBJ1-1, with 7 bases fitting TRBD1. V dropped 7 bases and J dropped 0; count of bases not matched to a gene: 5. This CDR3 contains 14 residues. Germline CDR1 and CDR2: ENHRY and SYGVKD.

This chain links TRBV7-2 with TRBJ2-3, with 8 bases aligning to TRBD2. Looked up from germline, CDR1 is SGHTA and CDR2 is FQGNSA. This CDR3 has 17 amino acids. With V trimmed by 6 bases and J by 2 bases, 13 bases remained unmatched. CDR3 residues: CASSKGTTSGHTDTQYF. DNA of the CDR3: TGTGCCAGCAGTAAAGGGACTACTAGCGGACACACAGATACGCAGTATTTT.

Only one count was recorded for this clone. The chain recombines TRBV11-2 with TRBJ2-7; TRBD1 matches 7 bases. This CDR3 contains 18 residues. Germline CDR1 reads SGHAT; CDR2 reads FQNNGV. J lost 0 bases, V lost 1 base, and 12 bases had no gene match. The CDR3 loop is CASSLVRLGRGSSYEQYF. The DNA for the CDR3 is TGTGCCAGCAGCTTAGTACGGCTTGGCAGGGGGAGCTCCTACGAGCAGTACTTC.

This clone was detected only a few times. V and J are TRBV5-4 and TRBJ1-2; D ambiguous. Germline CDR1 is SGHNT and CDR2 is YYREEE (reference sequence). The CDR3 has 13 residues. Trimming cost V 0 bases and J 8 bases, with 11 bases left between them. This CDR3 is CASSLVGGLGYTF. The CDR3 nucleotides read TGTGCCAGCAGCTTGGTGGGCGGATTGGGCTACACCTTC.

This chain links TRBV7-9 with TRBJ1-1; possibly TRBD1 for D (6 bases). V was trimmed by 5 bases and J by 5 bases, leaving 15 bases between them. In germline, CDR1 is SEHNR, CDR2 FQNEAQ (reference sequence). The CDR3 spans 14 residues. The CDR3 sequence is CASSLTGAQTEAFF. In DNA, the CDR3 is TGTGCCAGCAGCCTTACGGGGGCTCAAACTGAAGCTTTCTTT.

The sample holds many counts of this clone. The chain employs TRBV30 and TRBJ2-3; no clear D gene. This CDR3 has 16 residues. The germline CDR1 and CDR2 sequences are GTSNPN and SVGIG (reference sequence). V was shortened by 0 bases and J by 0 bases, with 13 bases between the two germline ends. DNA of the CDR3: TGTGCCTGGAGTGTAGGGCGAACACCTAGCACAGATACGCAGTATTTT. This translates into CAWSVGRTPSTDTQYF. The whole variable domain, filled in from reference TRBV30 and TRBJ2-3, reads SQTIHQWPATLVQPVGSPLSLECTVEGTSNPNLYWYRQAAGRGLQLLFYSVGIGQISSEVPQNLSASRPQDRQFILSSKKLLLSDSGFYLCAWSVGRTPSTDTQYFGPGTRLTVL.

There are many counts of this clone. The rearrangement links TRBV4-2 to TRBJ2-3; tentative D call: TRBD2 (6 bases). The CDR3 extends over 14 amino acids. V was cut by 4 bases and J by 10 bases, with 18 bases left in between. In germline, CDR1 is LGHNA, CDR2 YNFKEQ. The CDR3 sequence: CASSPSGPPEAQYF. The CDR3 nucleotides are TGTGCCAGCAGCCCCAGCGGGCCTCCTGAGGCGCAGTATTTT.

In its sample, this clone was seen once. V usage is TRBV5-1 and J usage is TRBJ1-1, with a possible D match to TRBD1 (6 bases). Germline values: CDR1 SGHRS, CDR2 YFSETQ. V was cut by 0 bases and J by 1 base, with 10 bases left in between. This CDR3 is 15 amino acids long. The CDR3 nucleotides read TGCGCCAGCAGCTTGGTGGGACAACCGAACACTGAAGCTTTCTTT. This sequence encodes CASSLVGQPNTEAFF.

Concerning this clone: The junction departs from the called germline gene at one end, perhaps through a read error. The gene calls are TRBV7-7 and TRBJ2-1; 14 bases are shared with TRBD2. The germline gives CDR1 SSHAT, CDR2 FNYEAQ (reference sequence). The CDR3 is 15 amino acids. The CDR3 loop is CASSPGTSGSGEQFF. The CDR3 nucleotides read TGTGCTAGCAGCCCTGGGACTAGCGGGAGTGGTGAGCAGTTCTTC.

The chain links TRBV7-9 to TRBJ2-5; 9 bases agree with TRBD2. The J call may be incorrect, as the DNA end agrees better with TRBJ2-7. This CDR3 is 13 amino acids long. Looked up from germline, CDR1 is SEHNR and CDR2 is FQNEAQ (reference sequence). CDR3 nucleotide sequence: TGTGCCAGCAGCTTGGGACTAGCCCACGAGCAGTACTTC. The encoded protein is CASSLGLAHEQYF.